These 15 T cell receptor beta chains were sequenced from one sample in a study of OX40 agonist ivuxolimab in advanced cancers. This table comes from immunoSEQ multiplex PCR, and its TCRdb copy is limited to in-frame clones, with some not included. The sample consists of about 53,000 clones, 75% to 90% of them appearing once. Sequenced here: CD4+ or CD8+ T cells sorted from blood, sampled in a trial of the OX40 agonist ivuxolimab. These receptors were obtained from an adult with an advanced solid tumor such as melanoma, head and neck, liver or kidney cancer.

The V and J genes are TRBV5-4 and TRBJ1-1, with 8 bases matching TRBD1. The CDR3 consists of 14 residues. The V segment lost 2 bases and the J segment 5 bases; nucleotides outside the gene matches: 5. Germline loops: CDR1 SGHNT, CDR2 YYREEE (reference sequence). The CDR3 nucleotides read TGTGCCAGCAGCTTCCAGGGGGCGAGGACTGAAGCTTTCTTT. This codes for CASSFQGARTEAFF.

The V gene is TRBV7-9, the J gene TRBJ1-6; D not certain. Germline V gives CDR1 SEHNR, CDR2 FQNEAQ (reference sequence). V was trimmed by 4 bases and J by 7 bases, leaving 5 bases between them. The CDR3 runs 12 residues. The CDR3 DNA reads as TGTGCCAGCAGCTCCATGAATTCACCCCTCCACTTT. This gives the protein CASSSMNSPLHF.

This chain uses TRBV2 with TRBJ1-4; 11 positions agree with TRBD1. The CDR3 extends over 14 amino acids. Trimming took 7 bases from V and 5 from J; bases not matched to a gene: 3. The germline gives CDR1 SNHLY, CDR2 FYNNEI. The CDR3, as DNA: TGTGCCAGCACCCGGGACAGGGGGAATGAAAAACTGTTTTTT. Its translation: CASTRDRGNEKLFF.

The chain uses TRBV7-2 and TRBJ1-5, with D unclear. Germline V gene lookup returns CDR1 SGHTA and CDR2 FQGNSA. The CDR3 covers 15 residues. V was cut by 3 bases and J by 5 bases, with 14 bases left in between. Written as DNA, the CDR3 is TGTGCCAGCAGCTTGACTCGGGGAACCCATCAGCCCCAGCATTTT. It is translated as CASSLTRGTHQPQHF.

This chain uses TRBV28 with TRBJ1-1, with D uncertain. This CDR3 comprises 11 residues. Deletions cut 3 bases from V and 6 bases from J, with 5 bases between. The germline gives CDR1 MDHEN, CDR2 SYDVKM. The CDR3 DNA reads TGTGCCAGCAGTTTTCGAGCTGAAGCTTTCTTT. Amino acid sequence: CASSFRAEAFF.

The chain links TRBV5-1 to TRBJ2-5, with 8 bases lining up with TRBD2. Germline V CDR1 and CDR2: SGHRS, YFSETQ. Germline trimming cut 3 bases from V and 1 base from J; bases unmatched to any gene: 2. The length of the CDR3 is 14 residues. CDR3 bases: TGCGCCAGCAGCTCAAGCGGGAGCCAAGAGACCCAGTACTTC. It is translated as CASSSSGSQETQYF.

The chain recombines TRBV6-5 with TRBJ1-2; D may be TRBD1 (5 bases). Trimming removed 7 bases from V and 4 bases from J, with 13 bases in between. The CDR3 loop spans 13 amino acids. CDR1 and CDR2 (germline): MNHEY, SVGAGI. The CDR3 DNA is TGTGCCAGCATGAGGGGCGAGGGCTATGGCTACACCTTC. Encoded protein: CASMRGEGYGYTF.

J is TRBJ2-7 and V is TRBV7-9; D gene uncertain. Germline lookup yields CDR1 SEHNR and CDR2 FQNEAQ (reference sequence). This CDR3 comprises 14 residues. V was shortened by 2 bases and J by 2 bases, with 10 bases between the two germline ends. CDR3 bases: TGTGCCAGCAGCTTAAGCTTTTTCCCCTACGAGCAGTACTTC. It yields the protein CASSLSFFPYEQYF.

The rearrangement links TRBV29-1 to TRBJ1-4; tentative D call: TRBD1 (6 bases). This CDR3 comprises 13 residues. With 4 bases removed from V and 5 bases from J, the gap between germline ends came to 11 bases. CDR1 is SQVTM, CDR2 ANQGSEA, per germline. The CDR3 DNA is TGCAGCGTTGCGGGGCAGGGGAATGAAAAACTGTTTTTT. Its protein is CSVAGQGNEKLFF.

This chain links TRBV19 with TRBJ1-6; D may be TRBD1 (6 bases). Germline V gene sequence: CDR1 LNHDA, CDR2 SQIVND (reference sequence). V was clipped by 6 bases and J by 7 bases, with 16 bases between them. CDR3 length: 15 amino acids. CDR3 sequence (DNA): TGTGCCAGTAGCCATATACAGGGCCCGAATTCACCCCTCCACTTT. Protein sequence: CASSHIQGPNSPLHF.

The chain links TRBV5-1 to TRBJ1-2; D is uncertain. Trimming cost V 4 bases and J 0 bases, with 7 bases left between them. The CDR3 consists of 13 residues. CDR1 and CDR2 (germline): SGHRS, YFSETQ. CDR3 sequence (DNA): TGCGCCAGCAGCCCCGATCCTAACTATGGCTACACCTTC. Its protein is CASSPDPNYGYTF.

This sequence joins TRBV2 and TRBJ2-7, with 11 bases matching TRBD1. CDR1 is SNHLY, CDR2 FYNNEI, per germline. This CDR3 region has 15 residues. V dropped 6 bases and J dropped 6; count of bases not matched to a gene: 10. The CDR3 DNA reads TGTGCCAGCAGGACCGGGACAGGGGGTTCGGGCGAGCAGTACTTC. Translating gives CASRTGTGGSGEQYF.

This chain connects TRBV9 to TRBJ1-3; D uncertain. The CDR3 consists of 17 residues. Germline loops: CDR1 SGDLS, CDR2 YYNGEE. V gave up 0 bases and J gave up 0 bases, with 13 bases separating them. The CDR3 sequence is CASSVGGRLSSGNTIYF. CDR3 sequence (DNA): TGTGCCAGCAGCGTAGGTGGCAGGTTAAGCTCTGGAAACACCATATATTTT.

The chain links TRBV10-3 to TRBJ1-5, with D maybe TRBD1 (5 bases). Germline CDR1 is ENHRY and CDR2 is SYGVKD. CDR3 length equals 16 residues. The V end was cut by 0 bases, the J end by 2 bases, with 11 bases between. The CDR3 loop is CAISESRSRGNQPQHF. In DNA form, the CDR3 reads TGTGCCATCAGTGAGTCGCGGAGCAGGGGCAATCAGCCCCAGCATTTT.

The chain links TRBV5-1 to TRBJ2-1; D is possibly TRBD1 or TRBD2 (5 bases each). Germline CDR1 reads SGHRS; CDR2 reads YFSETQ. The CDR3 is made up of 14 amino acids. Between the trimmed V and J ends, which lost 4 bases and 6 bases, there was a span of 14 bases. CDR3 sequence (DNA): TGCGCCAGCAGCCTGGACTCGAGGGGCAATGAGCAGTTCTTC. Amino acid sequence: CASSLDSRGNEQFF.